These 24 T cell receptor beta chains were sequenced from one sample in a study of blood T cell repertoires in COVID-19. Generated by immunoSEQ multiplex PCR, the TCRdb table keeps only in-frame clones and is missing some. The sample has over 250,000 clones; 85% are singletons. Sequencing input: peripheral blood. The receptors were gathered from a human donor in a cohort sampled during active COVID-19.

The chain is built from TRBV29-1 and TRBJ2-7; 10 nucleotides line up with TRBD1. The germline CDR1 and CDR2 sequences are SQVTM and ANQGSEA. V shed 7 bases, J shed 2 bases, and the junction held 2 bases outside the gene matches. The CDR3 is 12 amino acids. CDR3 residues: CSGGQGAYEQYF. CDR3 sequence (DNA): TGCAGCGGAGGACAGGGGGCCTACGAGCAGTACTTC.

CDR3 bases: TGTGCCAGCAGCCAAGGGACAGGAAACATTCAGTACTTC. Translated, it gives CASSQGTGNIQYF. The gene calls are TRBV3-1 (or the pseudogene TRBV3-2) and TRBJ2-4; 7 positions match TRBD1. The CDR3 is 13 amino acids. Germline V CDR1 and CDR2: LGHDT, YNNKEL (reference sequence). V shed 1 base and J 6 bases; nucleotides not matched to a gene: 0.

The chain links TRBV5-1 to TRBJ1-2; 7 bases align to TRBD1. The junction had 7 bases not matched to a gene; V was cut back by 0 bases and J by 5 bases. The CDR3 is made up of 15 amino acids. Germline CDR1 is SGHRS and CDR2 is YFSETQ. CDR3 loop: CASSLGGQAPYGYTF. DNA of the CDR3: TGCGCCAGCAGCTTGGGCGGACAGGCTCCATATGGCTACACCTTC.

The rearrangement joins TRBV28 to TRBJ2-1; no reliable D call. The CDR3 totals 12 residues. The germline V gene has CDR1 MDHEN and CDR2 SYDVKM. V gave up 8 bases and J gave up 0 bases, with 5 bases separating them. The CDR3: CASASSYNEQFF. In DNA, the CDR3 is TGTGCCAGCGCGAGCTCCTACAATGAGCAGTTCTTC.

The chain employs TRBV24-1 and TRBJ1-4; the D gene is possibly TRBD1 (6 bases). The germline V and J ends were trimmed by 8 bases and 0 bases, with 15 bases remaining between them. In germline, CDR1 is KGHDR, CDR2 SFDVKD. The CDR3 extends over 16 amino acids. CDR3 protein: CATTPGGGPTNEKLFF. DNA for the CDR3: TGTGCCACCACCCCTGGGGGGGGGCCAACTAATGAAAAACTGTTTTTT.

The rearrangement uses TRBV30 and TRBJ2-2; the D gene is possibly TRBD2 (6 bases). There are 15 residues in the CDR3. Germline loops: CDR1 GTSNPN, CDR2 SVGIG (reference sequence). V lost 3 bases and J lost 3, with 14 bases in between. CDR3 in amino acids: CAWRVGTFYTGELFF. As DNA, the CDR3 is TGTGCCTGGAGGGTCGGGACTTTCTACACCGGGGAGCTGTTTTTT.

The J gene is TRBJ2-3, the V gene TRBV4-1; 7 nucleotides line up with TRBD1. CDR3 length: 22 amino acids. The germline gives CDR1 MGHRA, CDR2 YSYEKL. V lost 4 bases to trimming and J lost 4 bases; unmatched junction nucleotides: 29. The CDR3 region is CASSRTRVPLTGKRFEADTQYF. CDR3 bases: TGCGCCAGCAGCCGCACCAGGGTCCCCCTGACAGGGAAGAGATTCGAGGCAGATACGCAGTATTTT.

The chain links TRBV7-9 to TRBJ2-7, with D perhaps TRBD2 (6 bases). Germline V gene data show CDR1 as SEHNR and CDR2 as FQNEAQ (reference sequence). Trimming left V 6 bases short and J 6 bases short, with 18 bases between. CDR3 length equals 14 residues. The CDR3 region is CASRGGAPRSEQYF. Here the CDR3 DNA reads TGTGCCAGCAGGGGAGGAGCCCCTAGGAGCGAGCAGTACTTC.

The chain is built from TRBV7-9 and TRBJ1-2, with D unclear. In germline, CDR1 is SEHNR, CDR2 FQNEAQ (reference sequence). Trimming removed 1 base at V and 8 bases at J, with 8 bases between. This CDR3 region has 12 residues. CDR3 coding DNA: TGTGCCAGCAGCTTAGACCCACGGGGCTACACCTTC. It is translated as CASSLDPRGYTF.

V and J are TRBV9 and TRBJ1-1; D possibly corresponds to TRBD1 (6 bases). The CDR3 runs 14 residues. Per germline, CDR1 SGDLS and CDR2 YYNGEE. Trimming took off 4 bases at V and 4 bases at J, with 14 bases between the two ends. The CDR3 here is CASSPHDRPTEAFF. Here the CDR3 DNA reads TGTGCCAGCAGCCCTCATGACAGGCCCACTGAAGCTTTCTTT.

This chain links TRBV6-2 or TRBV6-3 with TRBJ2-7; a weak D match, TRBD2 (6 bases). The germline V gene encodes CDR1 MNHEY and CDR2 SVGEGT. Trimming took off 6 bases at V and 3 bases at J, with 18 bases between the two ends. This CDR3 region has 15 residues. The CDR3 sequence: CASSESSPGVYEQYF. CDR3 in DNA: TGTGCCAGCAGCGAGAGTAGCCCGGGAGTCTACGAGCAGTACTTC.

The chain employs TRBV5-4 and TRBJ1-6; D gene unclear. Germline V gene lookup returns CDR1 SGHNT and CDR2 YYREEE (reference sequence). V lost 1 base and J lost 4, with 6 bases in between. The CDR3 extends over 14 amino acids. The CDR3 here is CASSLQFYNSPLHF. In nucleotides, the CDR3 is TGTGCCAGCAGCTTGCAGTTTTATAATTCACCCCTCCACTTT.

This rearrangement joins TRBV9 to TRBJ1-5; D not certain. V lost 0 bases, J lost 5 bases, and 6 bases lay in between. Germline assignment: CDR1 SGDLS and CDR2 YYNGEE. The CDR3 has 13 amino acids. The CDR3 coding sequence is TGTGCCAGCAGCGTAGGGGCTGATCAGCCCCAGCATTTT. As protein: CASSVGADQPQHF. Full variable domain (rest looked up from reference TRBV9 and TRBJ1-5): DSGVTQTPKHLITATGQRVTLRCSPRSGDLSVYWYQQSLDQGLQFLIQYYNGEERAKGNILERFSAQQFPDLHSELNLSSLELGDSALYFCASSVGADQPQHFGDGTRLSIL.

V is TRBV5-8 and J is TRBJ2-1, with 8 bases matching TRBD2. The trim removed 5 bases at V and 0 bases at J, leaving 10 bases unmatched. This CDR3 is 17 amino acids long. Germline V gives CDR1 SGHTS, CDR2 YDEGEE. The CDR3 bases are TGTGCCAGCAGATGGGGCCTACTAGCGGACTCCTACAATGAGCAGTTCTTC. Amino acids: CASRWGLLADSYNEQFF.

The chain couples TRBV6-5 to TRBJ2-7; a possible D gene is TRBD1 (5 bases). CDR1 and CDR2 (germline): MNHEY, SVGAGI. CDR3 length equals 12 residues. The V and J ends lost 6 bases and 2 bases respectively, with 8 bases between them. The chain's CDR3 is CASSQGTYEQYF. DNA for the CDR3: TGTGCCAGCAGCCAGGGAACCTACGAGCAGTACTTC.

The table lists this clone with a few counts. This sequence joins TRBV14 and TRBJ2-1; no firm D call. The CDR3 extends over 15 amino acids. The germline V gene encodes CDR1 SGHDN and CDR2 FVKESK. V was trimmed by 5 bases and J by 0 bases, leaving 11 bases between them. Here the CDR3 DNA reads TGTGCCAGCAGCAGTTCGCGGAGCTCCTACAATGAGCAGTTCTTC. It specifies CASSSSRSSYNEQFF.

This clone showed up just once. This chain links TRBV12-3 or TRBV12-4 with TRBJ2-1; 8 bases agree with TRBD2. The CDR3 covers 12 residues. V trimming: 5 bases; J trimming: 13 bases; junction bases outside the gene matches: 7. The DNA of the CDR3 is TGTGCCAGCAGTCATCTCAGCGGGAGTCAGTTCTTC. The encoded protein is CASSHLSGSQFF.

The CDR3 nucleotides read TGTGCCAGCAGCCAACGGGAGGGCCGTAACTACGAGCAGTACTTC. Protein sequence: CASSQREGRNYEQYF. The chain recombines TRBV4-2 with TRBJ2-7, with TRBD2 matching 8 bases. Germline loops: CDR1 LGHNA, CDR2 YNFKEQ. The J segment lost 3 bases and the V segment lost 2 bases, leaving 6 bases of the junction unmatched. The CDR3 is 15 residues long.

This clone was picked up one time. V and J are TRBV5-5 and TRBJ2-5; TRBD1 aligns across 8 bases. The V segment lost 1 base and the J segment 1 base; nucleotides outside the gene matches: 3. Per the germline V gene, CDR1 is SGHKS and CDR2 is YYEKEE (reference sequence). The CDR3 spans 15 residues. This CDR3 reads CASSLWGQAQETQYF. The CDR3 nucleotides read TGTGCCAGCAGCTTGTGGGGACAGGCCCAAGAGACCCAGTACTTC.

The chain employs TRBV19 and TRBJ2-1; 8 bases agree with TRBD2. The CDR3 has 16 residues. The germline gives CDR1 LNHDA, CDR2 SQIVND (reference sequence). Trimming removed 4 bases from V and 4 bases from J; junction bases left unmatched: 9. Here the CDR3 DNA reads TGTGCCAGTAGTAAGGATCCTAGCGGGTCGTACAATGAGCAGTTCTTC. Its protein is CASSKDPSGSYNEQFF.

This chain joins TRBV13 and TRBJ2-1, with TRBD1 matching over 7 bases. Germline assignment: CDR1 PRHDT and CDR2 FYEKMQ (reference sequence). CDR3 length: 13 amino acids. Trimming cost V 0 bases and J 12 bases; bases outside gene matches: 5. CDR3 sequence reads: CASSLGVGGWQFF. CDR3 nucleotides: TGTGCCAGCAGCTTAGGCGTAGGGGGCTGGCAGTTCTTC.

The chain couples TRBV29-1 to TRBJ2-3, with a weak D call TRBD2 (7 bases). Germline V gives CDR1 SQVTM, CDR2 ANQGSEA. The CDR3 runs to 13 residues. Trimming pared 3 bases from V and 3 bases from J, leaving 10 bases between. The CDR3 loop reads CSVDGGLTDTQYF. The CDR3 DNA reads as TGCAGCGTTGACGGGGGGCTAACAGATACGCAGTATTTT.

V is TRBV7-2 and J is TRBJ1-2; D gene unclear. This CDR3 has 14 amino acids. V was pared by 4 bases and J by 4 bases, with 13 bases between. Per germline, CDR1 SGHTA and CDR2 FQGNSA. CDR3 sequence: CASSYGLALYGYTF. CDR3 bases: TGTGCCAGCAGCTACGGATTAGCTCTCTATGGCTACACCTTC.

This clone came up a few times. This chain links TRBV6-5 with TRBJ1-6; 7 bases fit TRBD1. The germline V gene encodes CDR1 MNHEY and CDR2 SVGAGI. The CDR3 consists of 16 residues. The V and J ends lost 0 bases and 10 bases, in that order; junction bases with no gene match: 9. The CDR3 spells CASSYSYRGRESPLHF. For the CDR3, the DNA is TGTGCCAGCAGTTACTCTTACAGGGGAAGAGAATCACCCCTCCACTTT.